The 12 T cell receptor beta chains reported below all come from one sample, sequenced in a study of shared clonotypes between healthy human individuals. Using immunoSEQ multiplex PCR, the repertoire was profiled, and TCRdb retains in-frame clones only, with some absent. The sample comprises approximately 2.3 million clones, over 90% of which are singletons, and about 0.41% rests with the top ten. Sequenced: naive CD4+ T cells from PBMCs. As for subset: CD45RA+ positively selected. The receptors here all came from a man between 18 and 35 years old in good health. Some clones in this sample may be carry-over from other donors' samples.

The gene calls are TRBV6-1 and TRBJ2-2; TRBD1 matches at 8 bases. The CDR3 contains 16 residues. Trimming took 4 bases from V and 1 from J; bases not matched to a gene: 5. Per the germline V gene, CDR1 is MNHNS and CDR2 is SASEGT. The chain's CDR3 is CASSGRQGRNTGELFF. CDR3 coding DNA: TGTGCCAGCAGTGGTCGACAGGGGAGGAACACCGGGGAGCTGTTTTTT.

This chain uses TRBV15 with TRBJ2-1; the match to TRBD1 covers 9 bases. This CDR3 has 20 amino acids. Trimming removed 1 base from V and 6 bases from J; junction bases left unmatched: 19. CDR1 and CDR2 (germline): LNHNV, YYDKDF (reference sequence). CDR3 loop: CATSRGRTGALTPRPNEQFF. In DNA form, the CDR3 reads TGTGCCACCAGCAGAGGAAGGACAGGGGCCCTAACCCCCCGGCCCAATGAGCAGTTCTTC. The entire variable domain, with the rest obtained from reference TRBV15 and TRBJ2-1, is as follows: DAMVIQNPRYQVTQFGKPVTLSCSQTLNHNVMYWYQQKSSQAPKLLFHYYDKDFNNEADTPDNFQSRRPNTSFCFLDIRSPGLGDTAMYLCATSRGRTGALTPRPNEQFFGPGTRLTVL.

The chain recombines TRBV7-3 with TRBJ2-1; 10 bases map to TRBD2. Germline V lookup: CDR1 SGHTA, CDR2 FQGTGA. Trimming cost V 5 bases and J 9 bases; bases outside gene matches: 13. This CDR3 spans 16 amino acids. For the CDR3, the DNA is TGTGCCAGCAGCACGAGCATCGCTAGCGGGAGCCCTGAGCAGTTCTTC. This sequence encodes CASSTSIASGSPEQFF.

Remarks on this clone: The sample has other DNA sequences that encode this CDR3 too. The V call is TRBV29-1, the J call TRBJ2-1; D is perhaps TRBD1 or TRBD2 (5 bases each). The CDR3 spans 11 residues. Germline CDR1 and CDR2: SQVTM and ANQGSEA. Trimming stripped 4 bases from V and 6 bases from J, with 7 bases between. This CDR3 reads CSVVRGNEQFF. The CDR3 bases are TGCAGCGTTGTGAGGGGCAATGAGCAGTTCTTC.

This chain connects TRBV6-1 to TRBJ1-5; D call uncertain. V lost 3 bases and J lost 5, with 8 bases in between. Germline values: CDR1 MNHNS, CDR2 SASEGT. The CDR3 consists of 13 residues. CDR3 sequence (DNA): TGTGCCAGCAGTGACACTTCGTATCAGCCCCAGCATTTT. This gives the protein CASSDTSYQPQHF.

V is TRBV19 and J is TRBJ1-5; D is unclear. There are 16 residues in the CDR3. V lost 4 bases, J lost 0 bases, and 13 bases lay in between. The germline V gene encodes CDR1 LNHDA and CDR2 SQIVND (reference sequence). CDR3 region: CASSTRTDYSNQPQHF. CDR3 bases: TGTGCCAGTAGTACTAGGACGGATTATAGCAATCAGCCCCAGCATTTT.

The chain couples TRBV5-4 to TRBJ2-7; D may be TRBD1 (6 bases). The CDR3 is 15 residues long. CDR1 is SGHNT and CDR2 is YYREEE in the germline V gene (reference sequence). Trimming took 4 bases from V and 1 from J, leaving 15 bases between them. This chain's CDR3 is CASSPFSGASYEQYF. The CDR3 DNA sequence: TGTGCCAGCAGCCCCTTCTCAGGGGCGTCCTACGAGCAGTACTTC.

J is TRBJ2-1 and V is TRBV29-1; 11 nucleotides agree with TRBD2. The V gene's germline CDR1 is SQVTM and CDR2 ANQGSEA. CDR3 length: 14 amino acids. The V gene end was trimmed by 3 bases and the J gene end by 4 bases; junction bases not matched to a gene: 2. CDR3 sequence reads: CSVDTSGSYNEQFF. The DNA for the CDR3 is TGCAGCGTTGACACTAGCGGGAGTTACAATGAGCAGTTCTTC.

The rearrangement joins TRBV18 to TRBJ1-2; no reliable D call. V was cut by 0 bases and J by 2 bases, with 13 bases left in between. CDR1 KGHSH and CDR2 LQKENI come from the germline V gene. The CDR3 loop spans 16 amino acids. For the CDR3, the DNA is TGTGCCAGCTCACCACCGAGCGGAGGATCGAACTATGGCTACACCTTC. Residues: CASSPPSGGSNYGYTF.

This clone was recorded once. V gene TRBV6-5 combines with J gene TRBJ2-2; D perhaps matches TRBD2 (5 bases). CDR1 is MNHEY and CDR2 is SVGAGI in the germline V gene. The V end lost 8 bases, the J end lost 3 bases, and 16 bases lay between the germline ends. The CDR3 has 15 residues. The CDR3 here is CASRTRTLYTGELFF. CDR3 DNA: TGTGCCAGCCGTACCAGGACTCTTTACACCGGGGAGCTGTTTTTT.

The chain joins TRBV10-3 to TRBJ2-1; D tentatively fits TRBD1 or TRBD2 (5 bases each). The CDR3 runs 15 residues. Trimming left V 5 bases short and J 4 bases short, with 15 bases between. Germline assignment: CDR1 ENHRY and CDR2 SYGVKD. CDR3 in DNA: TGTGCCATCAGTTCAGGGACCGGGGCTTACAATGAGCAGTTCTTC. It is translated as CAISSGTGAYNEQFF.

V is TRBV10-3 and J is TRBJ1-2, with D uncertain. V was shortened by 0 bases and J by 6 bases, with 17 bases between the two germline ends. CDR1 and CDR2 (germline): ENHRY, SYGVKD. This CDR3 contains 16 residues. The DNA for the CDR3 is TGTGCCATCAGTGAGTCGGGTTCGAGTGCCGCGAATGGCTACACCTTC. It yields the protein CAISESGSSAANGYTF.